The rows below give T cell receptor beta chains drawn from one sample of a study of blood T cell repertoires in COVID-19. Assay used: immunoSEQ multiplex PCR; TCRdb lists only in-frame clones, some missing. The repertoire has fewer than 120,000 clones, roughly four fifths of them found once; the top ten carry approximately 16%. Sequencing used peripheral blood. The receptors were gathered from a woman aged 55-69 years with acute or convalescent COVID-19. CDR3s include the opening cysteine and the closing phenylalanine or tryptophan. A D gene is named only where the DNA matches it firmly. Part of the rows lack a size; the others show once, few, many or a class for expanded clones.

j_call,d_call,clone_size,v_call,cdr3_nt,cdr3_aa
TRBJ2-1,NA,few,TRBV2,TGTGCCAGTGCTGGCGACAGTTCGATGAGCTCCTACAATGAGCAGTTCTTC,CASAGDSSMSSYNEQFF
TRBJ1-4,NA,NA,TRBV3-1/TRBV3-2,TGTGCCAGCAGCCAAGAACGGCAGAGGTATGAAAAACTGTTTTTT,CASSQERQRYEKLFF
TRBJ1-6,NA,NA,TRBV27,TGTGCCAGCAGCTACCTCTTACGGGAGAATTCACCCCTCCACTTT,CASSYLLRENSPLHF
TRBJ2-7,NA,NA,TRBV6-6,TGTGCCAGCAGTTATTCAAGGAGCTCCTACGAGCAGTACTTC,CASSYSRSSYEQYF
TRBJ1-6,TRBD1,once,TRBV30,TGTGCCTGGACCAGGGGGCAGGGCCAAGGGCCCCTCCACTTT,CAWTRGQGQGPLHF
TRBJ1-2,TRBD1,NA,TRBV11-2,TGTGCCAGCAGCTTAGAGCTCTTGGCAGGGGGGTTGAGTGGCTACACCTTC,CASSLELLAGGLSGYTF
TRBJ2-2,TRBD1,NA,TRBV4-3,TGCGCCAGCAGCCAAGCTACCTGGGGTAGGGGACAGGGGGCAAACGGGGAGCTGTTTTTT,CASSQATWGRGQGANGELFF
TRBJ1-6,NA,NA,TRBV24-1,TGTGCCACTCCTAGAAAAAACTCACCCCTCCACTTT,CATPRKNSPLHF
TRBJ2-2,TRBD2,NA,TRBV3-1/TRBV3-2,TGTGCCAGCAGCCAGGGACTAGCGACGAACACCGGGGAGCTGTTTTTT,CASSQGLATNTGELFF
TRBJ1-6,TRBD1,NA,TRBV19,TGTGCCAGTAGTATAGATTTCAGGGGGCACGCGAATTCACCCCTCCACTTT,CASSIDFRGHANSPLHF
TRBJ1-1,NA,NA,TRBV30,TGTGCCTGGAGTGTAATGATGGGGGCGATCGCTGAAGCTTTCTTT,CAWSVMMGAIAEAFF
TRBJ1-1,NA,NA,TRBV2,TGTGCCAGCGGGGAACAGGCGAACACTGAAGCTTTCTTT,CASGEQANTEAFF
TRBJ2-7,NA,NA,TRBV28,TGTGCCAGCAGCCGAGCCGGCTACGAGCAGTACTTC,CASSRAGYEQYF
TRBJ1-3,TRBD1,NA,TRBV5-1,TGCGCCAGCAGCATACAGGGGGGACAGTCTGGAAACACCATATATTTT,CASSIQGGQSGNTIYF
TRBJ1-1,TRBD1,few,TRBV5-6,TGTGCCAGCAGCCCCGGGACAGGGGGTTCTGAAGCTTTCTTT,CASSPGTGGSEAFF
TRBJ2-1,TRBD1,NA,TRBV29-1,TGCAGCGGGGGACAGGGAAGAGAGCAGTTCTTC,CSGGQGREQFF
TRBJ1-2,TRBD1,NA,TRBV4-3,TGCGCCAGCAGCCCCCAGGGACAGGGAGTGATCTATGGCTACACCTTC,CASSPQGQGVIYGYTF
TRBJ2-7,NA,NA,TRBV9,TGTGCCAGCAGCGCGCCGGACAGCCCCTACGAGCAGTACTTC,CASSAPDSPYEQYF
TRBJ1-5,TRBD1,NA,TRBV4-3,TGCGCCAGCAGCCAAGATAGTGGGACAGGTCGACAGCCCCAGCATTTT,CASSQDSGTGRQPQHF
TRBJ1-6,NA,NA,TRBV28,TGTGCCAGCAGGACAAGTTCACCCCTCCACTTT,CASRTSSPLHF